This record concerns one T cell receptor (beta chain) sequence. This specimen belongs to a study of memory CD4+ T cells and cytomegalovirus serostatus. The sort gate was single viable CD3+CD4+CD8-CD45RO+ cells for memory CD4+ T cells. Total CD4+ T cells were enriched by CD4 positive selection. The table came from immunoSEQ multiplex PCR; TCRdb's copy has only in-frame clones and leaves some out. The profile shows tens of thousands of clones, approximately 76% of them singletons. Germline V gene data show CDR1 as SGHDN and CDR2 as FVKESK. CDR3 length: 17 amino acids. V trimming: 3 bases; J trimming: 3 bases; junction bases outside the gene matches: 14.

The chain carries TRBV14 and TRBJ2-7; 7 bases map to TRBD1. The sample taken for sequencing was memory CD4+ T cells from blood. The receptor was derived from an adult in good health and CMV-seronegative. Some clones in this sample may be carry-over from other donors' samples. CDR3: CASSHRMTGLRLYEQYF. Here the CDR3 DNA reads TGTGCCAGCAGCCACAGAATGACAGGGCTCCGACTCTACGAGCAGTACTTC.